Below are 21 T cell receptor beta chains sequenced from a single sample in a study of shared clonotypes between healthy human individuals. CD45RO-negative, CCR7-positively selected cells formed the naive CD8 fraction, excluding terminally differentiated effector memory CD45RA+ cells. This table comes from immunoSEQ multiplex PCR, and its TCRdb copy is limited to in-frame clones, with some not included. The data show about 2.2 million clones, with around 93% seen just once and under 2% held by the top ten. The specimen sequenced was naive CD8+ T cells from PBMCs. The receptors stem from a young man in good health. Some clones in this sample may be carry-over from other donors' samples.

This rearrangement joins TRBV5-5 to TRBJ2-7; D unresolved. CDR3 length: 13 amino acids. CDR1 and CDR2 (germline): SGHKS, YYEKEE (reference sequence). Trimming removed 1 base at V and 1 base at J, with 6 bases between. Here the CDR3 reads CASSLFGSYEQYF. The CDR3 DNA reads as TGTGCCAGCAGCTTGTTCGGTTCCTACGAGCAGTACTTC.

The chain combines TRBV19 with TRBJ2-1; 9 bases map to TRBD2. V was clipped by 1 base and J by 6 bases; unmatched bases: 4. This CDR3 spans 15 amino acids. Germline V gene data show CDR1 as LNHDA and CDR2 as SQIVND (reference sequence). CDR3 sequence: CASSIGGGLANEQFF. DNA of the CDR3: TGTGCCAGTAGTATAGGTGGGGGACTAGCCAATGAGCAGTTCTTC.

The chain has TRBV28 and TRBJ2-7; D might be TRBD1 (6 bases). Germline CDR1 and CDR2: MDHEN and SYDVKM. Deletions cut 1 base from V and 3 bases from J, with 16 bases between. The CDR3 length is 16 residues. CDR3 residues: CASSLFPGQISYEQYF. DNA of the CDR3: TGTGCCAGCAGTTTATTCCCGGGACAAATCAGCTACGAGCAGTACTTC.

V is TRBV11-2 and J is TRBJ2-3, with D maybe TRBD1 (5 bases). V dropped 1 base and J dropped 4 bases, with 18 bases sitting between them. The CDR3 totals 17 residues. The germline CDR1 and CDR2 sequences are SGHAT and FQNNGV. This chain's CDR3 is CASSLVEGVGWSDTQYF. In DNA, the CDR3 is TGTGCCAGCAGCTTAGTCGAAGGGGTGGGATGGTCAGATACGCAGTATTTT.

This clone was picked up many times. The gene calls are TRBV7-6 and TRBJ2-1; D might be TRBD2 (5 bases). This CDR3 region has 15 residues. V lost 0 bases and J lost 6, with 12 bases in between. Per the germline V gene, CDR1 is SGHVS and CDR2 is FNYEAQ. CDR3 DNA: TGTGCCAGCAGCTTAGCGGTTGGACGGGGCAATGAGCAGTTCTTC. As protein: CASSLAVGRGNEQFF.

This chain connects TRBV5-3 to TRBJ2-1, with 8 nucleotides matching TRBD2. TRBV5-3 is an open reading frame whose function is uncertain. V was clipped by 5 bases and J by 4 bases; unmatched bases: 17. CDR3 length: 18 amino acids. The CDR3: CARRPEPSGPDKYNEQFF. In nucleotides, the CDR3 is TGTGCCAGAAGGCCTGAACCTAGCGGGCCGGACAAATACAATGAGCAGTTCTTC.

The V gene is TRBV7-2, the J gene TRBJ2-7; TRBD1 aligns across 7 bases. CDR1 SGHTA and CDR2 FQGNSA come from the germline V gene. The V and J ends lost 4 bases and 0 bases, in that order; junction bases with no gene match: 6. The length of the CDR3 is 15 residues. For the CDR3, the DNA is TGTGCCAGCAGCTCTACCGGGACAGCCTCCTACGAGCAGTACTTC. It is translated as CASSSTGTASYEQYF.

This chain joins TRBV28 and TRBJ2-7; D is ambiguous. Trimming cost V 1 base and J 3 bases, with 13 bases left between them. The germline V gene has CDR1 MDHEN and CDR2 SYDVKM. This CDR3 region has 15 residues. CDR3 DNA sequence: TGTGCCAGCAGTTTATTCGCCGCCAGCTTCTACGAGCAGTACTTC. Translated: CASSLFAASFYEQYF.

The rearrangement links TRBV14 to TRBJ1-1, with D unresolved. The germline V gene encodes CDR1 SGHDN and CDR2 FVKESK. V was pared by 1 base and J by 5 bases, with 11 bases between. The length of the CDR3 is 14 residues. CDR3 region: CASSQVALGTEAFF. For the CDR3, the DNA is TGTGCCAGCAGCCAAGTTGCGTTGGGGACTGAAGCTTTCTTT.

This chain uses TRBV15 with TRBJ1-4; the D is unclear. The V gene's germline CDR1 is LNHNV and CDR2 YYDKDF (reference sequence). The V gene lost 6 bases and the J gene lost 7 bases, with 12 bases spanning the gap. The CDR3 is made up of 13 amino acids. The CDR3 coding sequence is TGTGCCACCAGTCTAAGGGAGGGTGAAAAACTGTTTTTT. Translated: CATSLREGEKLFF.

The chain uses TRBV4-1 and TRBJ2-7, with a weak D call TRBD2 (5 bases). Trimming took off 0 bases at V and 3 bases at J, with 15 bases between the two ends. Germline V gives CDR1 MGHRA, CDR2 YSYEKL. CDR3 length: 16 residues. The CDR3 protein is CASSQDWYSGDYEQYF. The CDR3 bases are TGCGCCAGCAGCCAAGATTGGTACAGCGGAGACTACGAGCAGTACTTC.

The rearrangement joins TRBV2 to TRBJ2-2, with 10 bases aligning to TRBD1. With V trimmed by 4 bases and J by 6 bases, 8 bases remained unmatched. The germline V gene encodes CDR1 SNHLY and CDR2 FYNNEI. This CDR3 contains 16 residues. Here the CDR3 DNA reads TGTGCCAGCAGTGTGACTTGGGACAGGGGTCCCGGGGAGCTGTTTTTT. This sequence encodes CASSVTWDRGPGELFF.

V gene TRBV9 combines with J gene TRBJ1-2; no clear D gene. Trimming stripped 0 bases from V and 6 bases from J, with 15 bases between. The CDR3 is made up of 15 amino acids. CDR1 is SGDLS, CDR2 YYNGEE, per germline. In DNA, the CDR3 is TGTGCCAGCAGCGTAGTCTCCGGGGATGGGAATGGCTACACCTTC. Amino acids: CASSVVSGDGNGYTF.

This chain uses TRBV27 with TRBJ2-7; TRBD2 is a possible D gene (5 bases). The CDR3 spans 15 residues. CDR1 is MNHEY, CDR2 SMNVEV, per germline (reference sequence). The V gene lost 4 bases and the J gene lost 3 bases, with 16 bases spanning the gap. As DNA, the CDR3 is TGTGCCAGCAGTTCGTTCGGCGGGTCATACTACGAGCAGTACTTC. Protein: CASSSFGGSYYEQYF.

The chain combines TRBV4-2 with TRBJ1-1; D possibly corresponds to TRBD1 (5 bases). The germline V and J ends were trimmed by 0 bases and 6 bases, with 17 bases remaining between them. Germline V lookup: CDR1 LGHNA, CDR2 YNFKEQ. This CDR3 has 16 residues. The CDR3 DNA reads TGTGCCAGCAGCCAAGAGGGCTCGTGGGGGTCGGCTGAAGCTTTCTTT. It encodes CASSQEGSWGSAEAFF.

CDR3 amino acids: CATSGEFYNEQFF. The CDR3 DNA reads TGTGCCACCTCAGGGGAGTTCTACAATGAGCAGTTCTTC. V is TRBV15 and J is TRBJ2-1, with a weak D call TRBD1 (6 bases). V was clipped by 8 bases and J by 3 bases, with 11 bases between them. The V gene's germline CDR1 is LNHNV and CDR2 YYDKDF (reference sequence). CDR3 size: 13 residues.

As for this clone: One end of the junction does not line up with germline, which may come from a read error. This sequence joins TRBV19 and TRBJ2-5; D ambiguous. The CDR3 sequence is 14 residues long. Looked up from germline, CDR1 is LNHDA and CDR2 is SQIVND (reference sequence). Written as DNA, the CDR3 is TGTGCCAGTAGTATGGACGTTGGGCAAGAGGCCCAGTACTTC. Protein product: CASSMDVGQEAQYF. Drawing the rest from reference TRBV19 and TRBJ2-5, the complete variable domain is DGGITQSPKYLFRKEGQNVTLSCEQNLNHDAMYWYRQDPGQGLRLIYYSQIVNDFQKGDIAEGYSVSREKKESFPLTVTSAQKNPTAFYLCASSMDVGQEAQYFGPGTRLLVL.

This clone was observed a single time. V gene TRBV7-2 combines with J gene TRBJ1-1, with D uncertain. V shed 1 base and J shed 6 bases, with 6 bases lying between them. CDR3 length: 12 residues. The germline V gene encodes CDR1 SGHTA and CDR2 FQGNSA. The CDR3 coding sequence is TGTGCCAGCAGCTTAGGCGGGTCTGAAGCTTTCTTT. Its protein is CASSLGGSEAFF.

The V call is TRBV7-9, the J call TRBJ2-2, with D perhaps TRBD1 (5 bases). Per germline, CDR1 SEHNR and CDR2 FQNEAQ (reference sequence). V lost 5 bases to trimming and J lost 6 bases, with 16 bases between them. The CDR3 loop spans 15 amino acids. The CDR3 bases are TGTGCCAGCAGCCCAGGGTGGCCAGTCGCCGGGGAGCTGTTTTTT. It yields the protein CASSPGWPVAGELFF.

This clone was detected once. The CDR3 DNA follows: TGCGCCAGCAGCCGAGTTCAGGGAGACACTGAAGCTTTCTTT. As protein: CASSRVQGDTEAFF. The chain carries TRBV4-1 and TRBJ1-1; D is possibly TRBD1 (5 bases). Trimming left V 4 bases short and J 3 bases short, with 12 bases between. The CDR3 has 14 residues. Per germline, CDR1 MGHRA and CDR2 YSYEKL.

The rearrangement links TRBV19 to TRBJ1-1; D is ambiguous. Germline V gene lookup returns CDR1 LNHDA and CDR2 SQIVND (reference sequence). This CDR3 spans 19 amino acids. Trimming shortened V by 0 bases and J by 4 bases, and 24 bases separated the two germline ends. CDR3 amino acids: CASSIDPPREGGMRTEAFF. As DNA, the CDR3 is TGTGCCAGTAGTATAGATCCCCCCCGGGAGGGAGGGATGCGCACTGAAGCTTTCTTT.